These 29 T cell receptor beta chains originate from one sample sequenced in a study of cytomegalovirus exposure and HLA in healthy donors. PCR involved 60 Vbeta and 13 Jbeta primers. Using immunoSEQ multiplex PCR, the repertoire was profiled, and TCRdb retains in-frame clones only, with some absent. The sample yields under 200,000 clones, 82% seen once. Sequenced: PBMCs. The receptors were sampled from a girl aged 5-17 years in good health and CMV-seropositive.

This chain links TRBV18 with TRBJ1-1; possible D gene TRBD1, 6 bases. Looked up from germline, CDR1 is KGHSH and CDR2 is LQKENI. This CDR3 is 13 amino acids long. Trimming shortened V by 3 bases and J by 11 bases, and 16 bases separated the two germline ends. The CDR3 DNA sequence: TGTGCCAGCTCACCGTCCCGGGACATGGATGCTTTCTTT. It encodes CASSPSRDMDAFF.

This chain uses TRBV7-9 with TRBJ2-5, with D possibly TRBD2 on 5 matching bases. The CDR3 length is 12 residues. Germline V gives CDR1 SEHNR, CDR2 FQNEAQ (reference sequence). The CDR3 spells CASEGVEETQYF. CDR3 nucleotide sequence: TGTGCGAGCGAGGGAGTGGAGGAGACCCAGTACTTC.

The rearrangement uses TRBV11-2 and TRBJ2-7; D is possibly TRBD1 (5 bases). The V end was cut by 8 bases, the J end by 6 bases, with 20 bases between. The CDR3 extends over 14 amino acids. CDR1 and CDR2 (germline): SGHAT, FQNNGV. The CDR3 spells CASAFWTIGREQYF. CDR3 nucleotides: TGTGCCAGCGCTTTTTGGACAATCGGCCGCGAGCAGTACTTC.

This clone appeared once. The chain couples TRBV7-8 to TRBJ2-1; perhaps TRBD2 as D (5 bases). Germline V gene sequence: CDR1 SGHVS, CDR2 FQNEAQ. This CDR3 is built from 14 residues. The V end lost 0 bases, the J end lost 3 bases, and 6 bases lay between the germline ends. In DNA form, the CDR3 reads TGTGCCAGCAGCTTAGCCGGGATCTACAATGAGCAGTTCTTC. It codes for CASSLAGIYNEQFF.

The chain joins TRBV15 to TRBJ1-5; 7 bases are shared with TRBD1. Germline V gene lookup returns CDR1 LNHNV and CDR2 YYDKDF (reference sequence). The ends lost 3 bases at V and 5 bases at J; junction bases unmatched: 7. CDR3 length: 15 residues. The DNA of the CDR3 is TGTGCCACCAGCAGTGACAGGGAGTTCGATCAGCCCCAGCATTTT. Its protein product is CATSSDREFDQPQHF.

The gene calls are TRBV5-1 and TRBJ2-5; TRBD2 aligns across 7 bases. The CDR3 is made up of 14 amino acids. Trimming removed 4 bases from V and 2 bases from J; junction bases left unmatched: 5. Germline loops: CDR1 SGHRS, CDR2 YFSETQ. Written as DNA, the CDR3 is TGCGCCAGCAGCGTCGCTAGCGGTCAAGAGACCCAGTACTTC. Amino acids: CASSVASGQETQYF.

The table lists this clone with a few counts. The chain uses TRBV19 and TRBJ1-5; TRBD1 might be the D (6 bases). Per germline, CDR1 LNHDA and CDR2 SQIVND (reference sequence). Deletions cut 4 bases from V and 3 bases from J, with 7 bases between. The CDR3 has 13 residues. DNA of the CDR3: TGTGCCAGTAGTAGGGGGCTCAATCAGCCCCAGCATTTT. It translates to CASSRGLNQPQHF.

J is TRBJ1-2 and V is TRBV7-2, with D possibly being TRBD1 (5 bases). The V gene's germline CDR1 is SGHTA and CDR2 FQGNSA. V shed 2 bases and J shed 8 bases, with 15 bases lying between them. This CDR3 spans 14 amino acids. The CDR3 sequence: CASSLSQGPGGYTF. The CDR3, as DNA: TGTGCCAGCAGCTTATCCCAGGGTCCGGGCGGCTACACCTTC. The variable domain in full, with the rest retrieved from reference TRBV7-2 and TRBJ1-2, is GAGVSQSPSNKVTEKGKDVELRCDPISGHTALYWYRQSLGQGLEFLIYFQGNSAPDKSGLPSDRFSAERTGGSVSTLTIQRTQQEDSAVYLCASSLSQGPGGYTFGSGTRLTVV.

The chain is built from TRBV27 and TRBJ2-2, with D unresolved. The CDR3 spans 18 residues. Looked up from germline, CDR1 is MNHEY and CDR2 is SMNVEV (reference sequence). Trimming stripped 2 bases from V and 0 bases from J, with 16 bases between. The CDR3 nucleotides read TGTGCCAGCAGTTTACGCGGCCTGCAAGTGACGAACACCGGGGAGCTGTTTTTT. This sequence encodes CASSLRGLQVTNTGELFF.

The rearrangement uses TRBV7-2 and TRBJ2-7, with TRBD2 identical over 8 bases. J was trimmed by 3 bases and V by 2 bases; bases with no gene match: 9. This CDR3 spans 16 amino acids. Germline-derived CDR1 and CDR2 are SGHTA and FQGNSA. The CDR3: CASSLNPSGGFYEQYF. The CDR3 region has the DNA TGTGCCAGCAGCTTAAACCCCAGCGGGGGCTTCTACGAGCAGTACTTC. The full variable domain, its missing parts supplied by reference TRBV7-2 and TRBJ2-7, is GAGVSQSPSNKVTEKGKDVELRCDPISGHTALYWYRQSLGQGLEFLIYFQGNSAPDKSGLPSDRFSAERTGGSVSTLTIQRTQQEDSAVYLCASSLNPSGGFYEQYFGPGTRLTVT.

This clone was detected only a few times. V and J are TRBV7-9 and TRBJ2-3; 13 nucleotides match TRBD2. Trimming cost V 5 bases and J 4 bases; bases outside gene matches: 6. Germline V gene sequence: CDR1 SEHNR, CDR2 FQNEAQ (reference sequence). This CDR3 has 16 residues. CDR3 DNA sequence: TGTGCCAGCAGCCGAACTAGCGGGAGGGGAGCAGATACGCAGTATTTT. This encodes CASSRTSGRGADTQYF.

The rearrangement links TRBV15 to TRBJ1-2; perhaps TRBD1 as D (5 bases). Germline CDR1 LNHNV, CDR2 YYDKDF (reference sequence). This CDR3 has 15 residues. Trimming removed 0 bases at V and 8 bases at J, with 16 bases between. For the CDR3, the DNA is TGTGCCACCAGCAGAGATTTGGCGGTGGGGGGAGGCTACACCTTC. The encoded protein is CATSRDLAVGGGYTF.

This clone was seen only once. The V and J genes are TRBV12-5 and TRBJ2-2; D possibly corresponds to TRBD2 (5 bases). The CDR3 contains 12 residues. Germline CDR1 LGHNT, CDR2 FRNRAP. V lost 9 bases and J lost 5, with 10 bases in between. CDR3 sequence: CASLGVTGELFF. DNA of the CDR3: TGTGCTAGCCTCGGGGTTACCGGGGAGCTGTTTTTT. Full variable domain (rest looked up from reference TRBV12-5 and TRBJ2-2): DARVTQTPRHKVTEMGQEVTMRCQPILGHNTVFWYRQTMMQGLELLAYFRNRAPLDDSGMPKDRFSAEMPDATLATLKIQPSEPRDSAVYFCASLGVTGELFFGEGSRLTVL.

The chain uses TRBV4-2 and TRBJ1-2, with D unclear. V dropped 4 bases and J dropped 7 bases, with 16 bases sitting between them. Germline V gene sequence: CDR1 LGHNA, CDR2 YNFKEQ. CDR3 length: 14 residues. The DNA of the CDR3 is TGTGCCAGCAGCCCCCTCGCCCCGGGTTCTGGCTACACCTTC. It codes for CASSPLAPGSGYTF.

This chain uses TRBV7-6 with TRBJ2-2, with 7 bases lining up with TRBD1. V was clipped by 3 bases and J by 1 base; unmatched bases: 2. CDR1 SGHVS and CDR2 FNYEAQ come from the germline V gene. This CDR3 is built from 15 residues. The CDR3, as DNA: TGTGCCAGCAGCTTCGGGACAGTGAACACCGGGGAGCTGTTTTTT. Translated: CASSFGTVNTGELFF.

The V and J genes are TRBV13 and TRBJ2-7; possibly TRBD2 for D (7 bases). With 4 bases removed from V and 4 bases from J, the gap between germline ends came to 17 bases. This CDR3 is built from 15 residues. The germline CDR1 and CDR2 sequences are PRHDT and FYEKMQ (reference sequence). The CDR3 protein is CASSSRPGGSYEQYF. The DNA of the CDR3 is TGTGCCAGCAGCTCCCGCCCGGGGGGCTCATACGAGCAGTACTTC.

This chain links TRBV10-1 with TRBJ2-3; 8 nucleotides agree with TRBD2. J was trimmed by 0 bases and V by 3 bases; bases with no gene match: 5. Germline assignment: CDR1 WNHNN and CDR2 SYGVQD (reference sequence). The CDR3 totals 16 residues. CDR3 nucleotide sequence: TGCGCCAGCAGTGAAAGCCGACTAGCGAGCACAGATACGCAGTATTTT. As protein: CASSESRLASTDTQYF.

The chain is built from TRBV27 and TRBJ1-5; no firm D call. CDR3 length equals 17 residues. Germline V gene sequence: CDR1 MNHEY, CDR2 SMNVEV (reference sequence). Trimming pared 1 base from V and 0 bases from J, leaving 13 bases between. The CDR3 DNA is TGTGCCAGCAGTTTATTTAAGCCTAATTATAGCAATCAGCCCCAGCATTTT. Residues: CASSLFKPNYSNQPQHF.

This CDR3 is CASTPWDRLPYEQYF. The CDR3 DNA sequence: TGTGCCAGCACCCCCTGGGACAGGCTTCCCTACGAGCAGTACTTC. This chain links TRBV5-5 with TRBJ2-7; 8 bases fit TRBD1. Germline V lookup: CDR1 SGHKS, CDR2 YYEKEE (reference sequence). This CDR3 has 15 amino acids. The J segment lost 2 bases and the V segment lost 6 bases, leaving 10 bases of the junction unmatched.

The genes are TRBV18 and TRBJ1-1; D is uncertain. CDR3 length: 15 residues. The V gene lost 0 bases and the J gene lost 3 bases, with 11 bases spanning the gap. Germline assignment: CDR1 KGHSH and CDR2 LQKENI. In DNA, the CDR3 is TGTGCCAGCTCACCACCCCGGGGATGGGACACTGAAGCTTTCTTT. The encoded protein is CASSPPRGWDTEAFF.

The rearrangement links TRBV5-1 to TRBJ1-3; TRBD1 matches at 11 bases. With V trimmed by 0 bases and J by 0 bases, 14 bases remained unmatched. The germline gives CDR1 SGHRS, CDR2 YFSETQ. CDR3 size: 21 residues. The CDR3 DNA is TGCGCCAGCAGCTTGGCAGACCGGGACAGGGGGTTTAGTAGCTCTGGAAACACCATATATTTT. It codes for CASSLADRDRGFSSSGNTIYF.

The chain has TRBV7-8 and TRBJ1-5; TRBD1 might be the D (6 bases). V was shortened by 4 bases and J by 0 bases, with 10 bases between the two germline ends. Germline CDR1 is SGHVS and CDR2 is FQNEAQ. This CDR3 has 15 residues. CDR3 amino acids: CASSSGTYSNQPQHF. CDR3 nucleotides: TGTGCCAGCAGCTCCGGGACATATAGCAATCAGCCCCAGCATTTT.

This sequence joins TRBV27 and TRBJ2-5, with no clear D. Looked up from germline, CDR1 is MNHEY and CDR2 is SMNVEV (reference sequence). The CDR3 loop spans 16 amino acids. V shed 5 bases and J shed 0 bases, with 16 bases lying between them. CDR3 in DNA: TGTGCCAGCAGTCCCAGGCTAAGGCTATACCAAGAGACCCAGTACTTC. Translation: CASSPRLRLYQETQYF.

V is TRBV19 and J is TRBJ1-2; TRBD1 matches 7 bases. CDR3 length equals 15 residues. The trim removed 3 bases at V and 2 bases at J, leaving 6 bases unmatched. Germline lookup yields CDR1 LNHDA and CDR2 SQIVND (reference sequence). The CDR3 coding sequence is TGTGCCAGTAGTATGGGACAGACCTCAAACTATGGCTACACCTTC. Translated: CASSMGQTSNYGYTF.

V and J are TRBV7-9 and TRBJ1-1; D unclear. The CDR3 has 15 residues. The germline V and J ends were trimmed by 7 bases and 4 bases, with 19 bases remaining between them. Germline V gives CDR1 SEHNR, CDR2 FQNEAQ (reference sequence). The CDR3 DNA sequence: TGTGCCAGCACCCAAGTTGGGGAGATGGGCACTGAAGCTTTCTTT. Translated: CASTQVGEMGTEAFF.

The chain has TRBV28 and TRBJ1-2; a possible D gene is TRBD1 (5 bases). This CDR3 spans 13 amino acids. CDR1 is MDHEN, CDR2 SYDVKM, per germline. Trimming removed 6 bases from V and 7 bases from J, with 15 bases in between. The CDR3 DNA reads as TGTGCCAGCAGACGCGACAGAAGAGGTGGCTACACCTTC. This translates into CASRRDRRGGYTF.

The chain uses TRBV29-1 and TRBJ2-1; TRBD1 agrees at 11 bases. The germline V gene encodes CDR1 SQVTM and CDR2 ANQGSEA. The length of the CDR3 is 15 residues. V was pared by 7 bases and J by 9 bases, with 14 bases of the junction left unmatched. CDR3 nucleotide sequence: TGCAGCGATTATCCGGGACAGGGGGGCGGCGGTGAGCAGTTCTTC. Its protein product is CSDYPGQGGGGEQFF.

V is TRBV7-9 and J is TRBJ2-5, with D possibly TRBD1 on 5 matching bases. V gave up 5 bases and J gave up 5 bases, with 27 bases separating them. In germline, CDR1 is SEHNR, CDR2 FQNEAQ (reference sequence). The CDR3 has 18 residues. The CDR3 region has the DNA TGTGCCAGCAGCCTAAGGGGTACAAAAACTCCCGCCGGGGAGACCCAGTACTTC. This gives the protein CASSLRGTKTPAGETQYF.

The chain combines TRBV6-1 with TRBJ1-1; D may be TRBD1 (6 bases). The germline V gene encodes CDR1 MNHNS and CDR2 SASEGT. The V gene lost 3 bases and the J gene lost 1 base, with 12 bases spanning the gap. The CDR3 is made up of 15 amino acids. CDR3 sequence (DNA): TGTGCCAGCAGTGATGAGGGGGTCCAGAACACTGAAGCTTTCTTT. Translated: CASSDEGVQNTEAFF.